This is a list of T cell receptor beta chains from one sample in a study of monozygotic twins with inflammatory bowel disease. One entry per CDR3 protein, without DNA, is what TCRdb gives after re-calling the 5' RACE reads. In all, the sample yields 150,000 to 200,000 distinct CDR3 sequences. The sample consisted of blood. The origin of the receptors is a human donor with ulcerative colitis or Crohn's disease, or a healthy co-twin of an affected twin (not recorded which). The CDR3 runs from the conserved cysteine through the conserved F or W.

CDR3aa | j_gene | v_gene
CASSPRRGLQETQYF | TRBJ2-5 | TRBV19
CASSLARAAYNEQFF | TRBJ2-1 | TRBV11-2
CATSDFRNTDTQYF | TRBJ2-3 | TRBV24-1
CASSQIGGYNEQFF | TRBJ2-1 | TRBV6-6
CASSLDSRPTGELFF | TRBJ2-2 | TRBV7-3
CASSQGPRASGWSSYNEQFF | TRBJ2-1 | TRBV27
CASRPTRGTTEAFF | TRBJ1-1 | TRBV2
CASSPRTRRNEQFF | TRBJ2-1 | TRBV5-1
CASRHGRTSGTRDTQYF | TRBJ2-3 | TRBV6-2/TRBV6-3
CASSEGSNQPQHF | TRBJ1-5 | TRBV10-2
CASSLIRAQPQHF | TRBJ1-5 | TRBV27
CASSLNWDSLSGLFF | TRBJ2-2 | TRBV12-3/TRBV12-4
CASSFGTSRRLAYEQYF | TRBJ2-7 | TRBV6-5
CASSAGTGGRGNQPQHF | TRBJ1-5 | TRBV5-6
CATKGQGDETQYF | TRBJ2-5 | TRBV24-1
CASSFPTSGRGTGELFF | TRBJ2-2 | TRBV11-2
CASSLEGQTAYEQYF | TRBJ2-7 | TRBV11-1
CASSLVVTGQETQYF | TRBJ2-5 | TRBV7-6
CSVDWARDWPRTDTQYF | TRBJ2-3 | TRBV29-1
CASSLLSLNTGELFF | TRBJ2-2 | TRBV7-9
CASSPDRGGSYNEQFF | TRBJ2-1 | TRBV2
CASTPTRAREYNEQFF | TRBJ2-1 | TRBV7-2
CSASSSNYGYTF | TRBJ1-2 | TRBV20-1
CASSLSPAGTRANYGYTF | TRBJ1-2 | TRBV5-1
CASRPGLEVVYNEQFF | TRBJ2-1 | TRBV6-1